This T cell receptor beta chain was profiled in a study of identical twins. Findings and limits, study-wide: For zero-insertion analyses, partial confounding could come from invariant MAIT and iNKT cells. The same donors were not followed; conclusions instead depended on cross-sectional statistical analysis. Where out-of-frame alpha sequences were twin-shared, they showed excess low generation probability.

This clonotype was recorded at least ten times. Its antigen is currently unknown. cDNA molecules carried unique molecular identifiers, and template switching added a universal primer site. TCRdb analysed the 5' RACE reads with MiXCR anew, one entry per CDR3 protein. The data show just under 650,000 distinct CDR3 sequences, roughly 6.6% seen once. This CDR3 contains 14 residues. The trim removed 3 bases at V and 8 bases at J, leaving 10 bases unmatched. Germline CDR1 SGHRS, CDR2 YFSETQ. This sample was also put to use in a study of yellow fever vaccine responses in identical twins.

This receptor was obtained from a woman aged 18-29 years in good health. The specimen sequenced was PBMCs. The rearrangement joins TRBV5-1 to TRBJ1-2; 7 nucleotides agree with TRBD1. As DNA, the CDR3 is TGCGCCAGCAGCTCCGACAGGGAGGAGTGGGGCTACACCTTC. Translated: CASSSDREEWGYTF.